Sequencing of this T cell receptor (beta chain) was carried out in a study of T cell responses to AZD1222 COVID-19 vaccine (dated by TCRdb to the early 2020s). Notes on the research overall: TCR sequencing was performed for roughly 250 trial participants, of whom around 200 were given two doses of AZD1222 and some 26 were given two doses of MenACWY control vaccine. Trial participants were enrolled by age into 18-55, 56-69 and 70-plus year subgroups, with approximately 150, 28 and 58 TCR-sequenced participants respectively. What the research found in general, with its limitations: In the small 56-69-year group, the increase in depth fell short of significance, most likely because of low power. CD4 TCRs associated with the vaccine covered the entire spike protein, and the dominant responses were in regions 160-218 and 743-854. No day 14 peak-response samples were available, so repertoires were characterized only after the peak T cell response. Nearly half of unique spike-specific TCRs reportedly recognized epitopes outside regions mutated in the B.1.351 and B.1.1.7 variants. A significant rise in spike-specific TCR breadth and depth was observed after two AZD1222 doses relative to day 0 and relative to MenACWY recipients. Most participants were white British and females outnumbered males, and the authors suggested that clonal diversity may have been underestimated. Only a handful of AZD1222 recipients were SARS-CoV-2 seropositive at baseline, limiting conclusions about previously exposed vaccinees.

The CDR3 regions of human TCRbeta chains were analyzed by immunosequencing. In the source study's methods: Repertoire TCRs were checked for matches against a reference library of SARS-CoV-2-specific TCRs that had been generated using the MIRA antigen-specificity platform. Breadth was defined as the fraction of unique TCRs that were SARS-CoV-2-associated, and depth was defined as the fraction of total T cells that were SARS-CoV-2-associated. Each spike-specific TCR was assigned to its reactive spike region and to a CD4 or CD8 class using the MIRA data. Log10-transformed breadth and depth values were compared by one-way ANOVA with Sidak's multiple comparisons tests. TCRdb obtained this table from immuneACCESS and retained in-frame rearrangements with V and J assigned. These tables miss some clones; where compared with another copy, unresolved V genes account for less than half of the shortfall, and the remainder is unexplained. The V and J calls and the clone size are those of that table, but D and trimming were determined from the DNA. The sample table records around 140,000 clones; around nine tenths of these occur just once. Of the sample, 9% to 9.5% falls within the top ten clones.

Remarks on this clone: Its antigen is unknown. It has no much larger one-base neighbor in the sample; base qualities were not kept.

The time point label on this specimen signifies: about 28 days (+/-7) after the second vaccine dose. AZD1222 recipients given second doses at about 4 weeks or at about 12 weeks were pooled, since spike-specific TCR depth and breadth were not found to differ between the two schedules. Vaccinee samples were obtained from the UK trials COV001 and COV002, which included a single-blind randomized controlled phase 2/3 trial of AZD1222 (ChAdOx1 nCoV-19) in healthy adults. For TCRbeta chain sequencing, PBMC samples were collected from trial participants at day 0 and at day 28 after the second dose. Counted from cysteine to phenylalanine, this CDR3 has 16 amino acids. The kept DNA is CDR3 alone, 48 bases in frame from the first base. Taken from the germline V gene, the CDR1 and CDR2 loops are SGHAT and FQNNGV. V ends up 3 bases short and J 12 bases short, with an unmatched junction base count of 11.

In this chain, TRBV11-2 is recombined with TRBJ2-1; 13 central bases correspond to TRBD2. The sample consisted of peripheral blood, taken 28 days after the second AZD1222 dose. This sequence originates from an adult who received the AZD1222 COVID-19 vaccine. The CDR3 protein sequence reads: CASSFRLAGGRDGQFF. The sequenced DNA is TGTGCCAGCAGCTTTCGACTAGCGGGAGGCCGAGACGGGCAGTTCTTC.